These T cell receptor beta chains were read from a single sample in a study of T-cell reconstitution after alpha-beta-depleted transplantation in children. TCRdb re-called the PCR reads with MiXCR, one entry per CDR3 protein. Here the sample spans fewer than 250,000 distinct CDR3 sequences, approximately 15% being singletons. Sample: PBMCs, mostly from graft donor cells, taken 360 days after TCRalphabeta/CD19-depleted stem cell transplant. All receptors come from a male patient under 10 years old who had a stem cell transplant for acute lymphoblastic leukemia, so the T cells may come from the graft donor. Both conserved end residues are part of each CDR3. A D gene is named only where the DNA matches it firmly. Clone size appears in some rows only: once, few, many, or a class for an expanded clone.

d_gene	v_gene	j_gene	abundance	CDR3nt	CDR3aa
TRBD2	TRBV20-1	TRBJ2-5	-	TGCAGTGCTGCGACTAGCGGGGGGGTCCAAGAGACCCAGTACTTC	CSAATSGGVQETQYF
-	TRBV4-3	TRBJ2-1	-	TGCGCCAGCAGCCAAGAGCCCCGGACTAATTCCTACAATGAGCAGTTCTTC	CASSQEPRTNSYNEQFF
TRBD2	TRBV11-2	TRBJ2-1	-	TGTGCCAGCAGCTTAGATCGTGGAACTAGCGTTTACTCCTACAATGAGCAGTTCTTC	CASSLDRGTSVYSYNEQFF
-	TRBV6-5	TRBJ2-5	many	TGTGCCAGCAGTTACTCGGGGGAGACCCAGTACTTC	CASSYSGETQYF
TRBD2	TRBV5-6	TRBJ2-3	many	TGTGCCAGCAGCCTCGGCGGCGGGAGCATCACAGATACGCAGTATTTT	CASSLGGGSITDTQYF
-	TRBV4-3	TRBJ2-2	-	TGCGCCAGCAGCGCCCCCGGGACCGGGGAGCTGTTTTTT	CASSAPGTGELFF
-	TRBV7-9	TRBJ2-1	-	TGTGCCAGCCTGATAAAGTACAATGAGCAGTTCTTC	CASLIKYNEQFF
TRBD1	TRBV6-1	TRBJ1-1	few	TGTGCCAGCAAAACAGGGGAGAACACTGAAGCTTTCTTT	CASKTGENTEAFF
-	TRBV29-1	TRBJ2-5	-	TGCAGCGTTGGGGAGGTGACAGGGAATTTTGAGACCCAGTACTTC	CSVGEVTGNFETQYF
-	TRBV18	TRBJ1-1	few	TGTGCCAGCTCACCCAAGACTTTACCAGGGTCGAACACTGAAGCTTTCTTT	CASSPKTLPGSNTEAFF
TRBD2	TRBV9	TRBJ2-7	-	TGTGCCAGCAGCGCCCGACTAGCGGGGGCACTCTACGAGCAGTACTTC	CASSARLAGALYEQYF
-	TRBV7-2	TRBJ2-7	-	TGTGCCAGCAGCTTTGTGACTAGGGCCATCCGGGAGCAGTACTTC	CASSFVTRAIREQYF
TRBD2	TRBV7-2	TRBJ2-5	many	TGTGCCAGCAGCTCTGGACTAGCGGGAGGGGGGGAGACCCAGTACTTC	CASSSGLAGGGETQYF
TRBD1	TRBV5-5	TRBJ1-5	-	TGTGCCAGCAGCTTCTACTTCTTTCGGACAGGGGTCAATCAGCCCCAGCATTTT	CASSFYFFRTGVNQPQHF
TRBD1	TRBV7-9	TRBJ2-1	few	TGTGCCAGCAGTCACCGGGACAGGGGAAACAATGAGCAGTTCTTC	CASSHRDRGNNEQFF
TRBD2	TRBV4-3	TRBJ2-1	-	TGCGCCAGCAGCCAAGATCCCGCTAGCGGGCTTTACAATGAGCAGTTCTTC	CASSQDPASGLYNEQFF
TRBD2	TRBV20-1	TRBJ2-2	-	TGCAGTGCTGTCCTAGCGGGGAACACCGGGGAGCTGTTTTTT	CSAVLAGNTGELFF